This T cell receptor (beta chain) was sequenced for a study of post-analysis software for immune sequencing data (dated by TCRdb to between 2014 and 2016). About the full investigation: The recorded disease courses included relapsing-remitting, secondary progressive and progressive-relapsing multiple sclerosis, and some patients had no subtype annotation. The patient repertoires were compared against more than 10 previously published healthy control repertoires obtained from donors aged roughly 6 to 28 years. A subset of samples was prepared in parallel using single-end sample barcoding, then pooled and co-amplified after Illumina adapter ligation. Study-level results and caveats: Direct clustering with F measure showed strong co-clustering of samples prepared in the same batch, prompting a batch-effect correction. Significantly higher frequencies in patients than in controls were found for roughly 5 TRBV segments, including TRBV5-6, TRBV5-1 and TRBV20-1. The multiple sclerosis patient group was slightly younger than the control group. Multiple sclerosis patients had significantly lower normalized Chao1 diversity than controls, a result that suggests substantial peripheral T-cell clonal expansion.

To demonstrate the VDJtools post-analysis software, the study profiled TCR beta repertoires from the peripheral blood of about 13 young patients with multiple sclerosis. The multiple sclerosis patients were children and adolescents between roughly 6 and 17 years of age. The germline V gene specifies MDHEN as CDR1 and SYDVKM as CDR2. Measured from the cysteine to the phenylalanine, the CDR3 is 13 residues long. Only the CDR3 part of the read is kept: 39 bases, read in frame from the first base. V ends up 2 bases short and J 10 bases short, with an unmatched junction base count of 3. Library preparation used PCR. Sequencing took place on an Illumina HiSeq 2500. Unique molecular identifiers were incorporated into TCR beta cDNA libraries to reduce PCR and sequencing biases. About 0.5 million cDNA molecules were obtained for every 1 to 10 million input T cells, so each molecule roughly corresponded to one T cell. The same protocol used for the earlier healthy control dataset was applied to prepare and sequence the patient libraries. Within a given batch, samples were prepared together, multiplexed and sequenced on the same HiSeq lane. In the original analysis: Raw barcoded reads were processed with MIGEC, discarding single-read molecular identifier groups before consensus assembly and CDR3 extraction. VDJtools was used for post-analysis of the clonotype tables, and diversity was normalized by down-sampling every dataset to the size of the smallest sample. To correct batch-related cross-sample contamination, repertoire overlap clustering matched CDR3 amino acid sequences but not nucleotide sequences. TCRdb reran the public reads through fastp at Q25 and MiXCR, keeping productive beta chains. CDR3 protein duplicates are merged, each entry listing the most common genes and DNA. The V and J calls were not made by the authors but by TCRdb's processing. The table for this sample lists roughly 700,000 distinct CDR3 sequences; about 32% of them were counted only once. The leading ten clones occupy roughly 0.54% of the sample.

There are a few counts of this clonotype. It lacks a known antigen. No much larger clone is present one base from it, and per-base qualities are unavailable. Sequencing was performed on blood. The sequence is built from TRBV28 and TRBJ2-1; 9 central bases correspond to TRBD2. This TCR came from a girl under 18 with multiple sclerosis. In nucleotide form, the sequence is TGTGCCAGCAGTTTACTCACTAGCGGGGAGCAGTTCTTC. This codes for CASSLLTSGEQFF. Joined to the reference TRBV28 and TRBJ2-1 proteins, this CDR3 gives the full variable domain: DVKVTQSSRYLVKRTGEKVFLECVQDMDHENMFWYRQDPGLGLRLIYFSYDVKMKEKGDIPEGYSVSREKKERFSLILESASTNQTSMYLCASSLLTSGEQFFGPGTRLTVL.